The clone carrying this T cell receptor beta chain occurred many times. Beta-chain TCR CDR3 regions were amplified from RNA transcripts. An opening RT-PCR round employed HTBI primers and preceded a second-round multiplex PCR. One entry per CDR3 protein results from TCRdb running MiXCR on the multiplex PCR reads. Seen here are about 380,000 distinct CDR3 sequences, less than 20% observed once, and the top ten hold roughly 7%. The data are from a study of Graves' ophthalmopathy and Graves' hyperthyroidism. The authors enrolled newly diagnosed hyperthyroidism patients aged 18 to 65 with under 2 months' duration. The junction had 11 bases not matched to a gene; V was cut back by 5 bases and J by 5 bases. CDR3 length: 16 amino acids. Germline assignment: CDR1 MNHEY and CDR2 SMNVEV (reference sequence).

The chain joins TRBV27 to TRBJ1-1; 10 nucleotides line up with TRBD1. Sample: peripheral blood. The clonotype comes from a woman younger than 35 with stable Graves' hyperthyroidism. This CDR3 is CASSLERDRGGTEAFF. In nucleotides, the CDR3 is TGTGCCAGCAGTCTGGAGCGGGACAGGGGTGGAACTGAAGCTTTCTTT.